The following is a TCR beta chain sequence with its context. Its antigen is currently unknown. An end of the junction does not agree with germline; a read error may underlie this. This specimen comes from a study of tumor-infiltrating lymphocytes in primary liver carcinoma. With approximately 470 ng total RNA as template and a constant-region primer, TCR beta cDNA was made. Libraries of TCR beta came from three nested multiplex PCR rounds with slightly modified ARM-PCR. Both of the initial two PCR rounds ran for about 11 cycles and employed TRBV1-TRBV30 forward primers alongside a C-beta reverse primer. TCRdb reanalysed the multiplex PCR reads using MiXCR and keeps one entry per CDR3 protein. The sample lists about 66,000 distinct CDR3 sequences, around 69% occurring once. Extraction of RNA together with DNA used about 17-34 mg of unsorted bulk tissue. Patients had primary liver carcinoma treated by surgical resection. The sampling covered five separate regions of each tumor.

This CDR3 spans 16 amino acids. Germline lookup yields CDR1 SGHDN and CDR2 FVKESK. General study results and limits: Merely about 7.5-25% of top clones occurred in all five tumor regions.

The chain is built from TRBV14 and TRBJ2-2, with D possibly being TRBD2 (5 bases). Sequenced material: liver tumor tissue from sampling region 4. As to subset: tumor region T4, right-lateral pole. The sequence was collected from a man aged 35 to 55 with primary liver carcinoma and hepatitis B virus infection. The CDR3 reads CAGSQRRTGFTGELFF. CDR3 coding DNA: TGTGCCGGCAGCCAGAGAAGGACGGGATTCACCGGGGAGCTGTTTTTT.